The 27 T cell receptor beta chains in this list originate from one sample, sequenced in a study of identical twins. TCRdb recomputed calls from the 5' RACE reads with MiXCR, one row per CDR3 protein. The sample consists of 600,000 to 700,000 distinct CDR3 sequences, approximately 21% of them appearing once. A further study also used this sample, focusing on T cells expressing NK-cell markers.

Sequencing was done on a sample of PBMCs. These TCRs come from a woman under 30 in good health.

CDR3 sequence (DNA): TGTGCCAGCACTTGGGACTCTATAGAGACCCAGTACTTC. It codes for CASTWDSIETQYF. This chain connects TRBV21-1 to TRBJ2-5; TRBD2, the table's D call, was not compared with the DNA. TRBV21-1 is reported as a pseudogene. This CDR3 is 13 amino acids long.

CDR3: CASSQDMQRQVSSYEQYF. As DNA, the CDR3 is TGTGCCAGCAGCCAAGATATGCAACGACAGGTCAGCTCCTACGAGCAGTACTTC. The chain links TRBV4-2 to TRBJ2-7; D is possibly TRBD1 (6 bases). V was pared by 0 bases and J by 0 bases, with 18 bases between. The CDR3 sequence is 18 residues long. Germline values: CDR1 LGHNA, CDR2 YNFKEQ.

This rearrangement joins TRBV25-1 to TRBJ2-1, with D possibly being TRBD2 (5 bases). This CDR3 comprises 11 residues. V was pared by 11 bases and J by 6 bases, with 11 bases between. Germline CDR1 MGHDK, CDR2 SYGVNS. The CDR3 spells CAVTRGNEQFF. The CDR3 nucleotides are TGTGCCGTTACTAGAGGCAATGAGCAGTTCTTC.

In this sample, this clonotype turned up a few times. The V call is TRBV20-1, the J call TRBJ1-3; TRBD1 is a possible D gene (5 bases). The CDR3 spans 12 residues. V was cut by 2 bases and J by 8 bases, with 10 bases left in between. Germline-derived CDR1 and CDR2 are DFQATT and SNEGSKA (reference sequence). CDR3 residues: CSARQGVDTIYF. As DNA, the CDR3 is TGCAGTGCTAGACAGGGTGTAGACACCATATATTTT.

The V gene is TRBV6-5, the J gene TRBJ1-2; TRBD1 is a possible D gene (6 bases). CDR1 and CDR2 (germline): MNHEY, SVGAGI. This CDR3 region has 12 residues. V lost 5 bases to trimming and J lost 8 bases, with 12 bases between them. The CDR3: CASSRTGRGYTF. As DNA, the CDR3 is TGTGCCAGCAGTCGTACAGGGCGCGGCTACACCTTC.

The rearrangement joins TRBV5-1 to TRBJ2-2, with 7 bases that match TRBD2. The CDR3 has 16 residues. Germline CDR1 is SGHRS and CDR2 is YFSETQ. Trimming took 0 bases from V and 5 from J; bases not matched to a gene: 7. CDR3 loop: CASSLDGTGGTGELFF. The CDR3 DNA follows: TGCGCCAGCAGCTTGGATGGGACGGGGGGTACCGGGGAGCTGTTTTTT. Full variable domain (missing parts from reference TRBV5-1 and TRBJ2-2): KAGVTQTPRYLIKTRGQQVTLSCSPISGHRSVSWYQQTPGQGLQFLFEYFSETQRNKGNFPGRFSGRQFSNSRSEMNVSTLELGDSALYLCASSLDGTGGTGELFFGEGSRLTVL.

The chain employs TRBV5-6 and TRBJ2-7; D is possibly TRBD1 (6 bases). Germline V gene sequence: CDR1 SGHDT, CDR2 YYEEEE. CDR3 size: 14 residues. V lost 2 bases and J 6 bases, leaving 15 bases between the germline ends. This CDR3 is CASSLAGAKLEQYF. CDR3 coding DNA: TGTGCCAGCAGCTTAGCAGGGGCTAAGCTCGAGCAGTACTTC.

The gene calls are TRBV29-1 and TRBJ2-1; 7 bases are shared with TRBD1. This CDR3 region has 15 residues. V trimming: 6 bases; J trimming: 2 bases; junction bases outside the gene matches: 10. The germline V gene encodes CDR1 SQVTM and CDR2 ANQGSEA. The CDR3 nucleotides are TGCAGCGTCCACGGGACAGAACAAGCCTACAATGAGCAGTTCTTC. Encoded protein: CSVHGTEQAYNEQFF.

This clonotype was counted between two and nine times. This chain uses TRBV18 with TRBJ2-7; TRBD1 might be the D (5 bases). V lost 0 bases and J lost 6, with 9 bases in between. The length of the CDR3 is 13 residues. Germline V gene data show CDR1 as KGHSH and CDR2 as LQKENI. CDR3 in DNA: TGTGCCAGCTCACCACCGTCAAGGGGCGAGCAGTACTTC. Translation gives CASSPPSRGEQYF.

This clonotype has a handful of counts. This chain's CDR3 is CSARDLWEPGTDTQYF. The DNA for the CDR3 is TGCAGTGCTAGAGATCTATGGGAGCCGGGCACAGATACGCAGTATTTT. This chain uses TRBV20-1 with TRBJ2-3, with D perhaps TRBD2 (5 bases). The germline V gene encodes CDR1 DFQATT and CDR2 SNEGSKA (reference sequence). Trimming took off 0 bases at V and 1 base at J, with 14 bases between the two ends. The CDR3 spans 16 residues.

CDR3 amino acids: CASSFLGGGNNEQFF. The CDR3, as DNA: TGTGCCAGCAGTTTCCTAGGAGGGGGGAACAATGAGCAGTTCTTC. The chain uses TRBV12-3 or TRBV12-4 and TRBJ2-1; D is perhaps TRBD1 or TRBD2 (6 bases each). This CDR3 has 15 residues. The V end lost 3 bases, the J end lost 5 bases, and 14 bases lay between the germline ends.

Concerning this clonotype: Its ends do not fully match the called genes, so a read error is possible. The V call is TRBV27, the J call TRBJ1-1; D may be TRBD1 (5 bases). This CDR3 is built from 12 residues. Germline CDR1 reads MNHEY; CDR2 reads SMNVEV (reference sequence). CDR3 sequence: CASSQGQGETFF. The DNA for the CDR3 is TGTGCCAGCAGTCAAGGGCAGGGTGAAACTTTCTTT.

The chain joins TRBV6-5 to TRBJ2-6; no reliable D call. The germline V gene has CDR1 MNHEY and CDR2 SVGAGI. The V gene lost 2 bases and the J gene lost 1 base, with 9 bases spanning the gap. The length of the CDR3 is 16 residues. CDR3 DNA: TGTGCCAGCAGTTACATGTTCGGTTCTGGGGCCAACGTCCTGACTTTC. It yields the protein CASSYMFGSGANVLTF.

This clonotype was seen more than once but under ten times. The V and J genes are TRBV9 and TRBJ2-7, with unresolved D. Between the trimmed V and J ends, which lost 3 bases and 3 bases, there was a span of 10 bases. This CDR3 has 13 amino acids. The germline V gene encodes CDR1 SGDLS and CDR2 YYNGEE. In DNA form, the CDR3 reads TGTGCCAGCAGCGAAGGACCCCGCTACGAGCAGTACTTC. This translates into CASSEGPRYEQYF.

This clonotype showed up just a few times. The chain carries TRBV15 and TRBJ2-1, with TRBD2 matching 8 bases. The CDR3 totals 17 residues. The V gene end was trimmed by 0 bases and the J gene end by 10 bases; junction bases not matched to a gene: 14. Germline values: CDR1 LNHNV, CDR2 YYDKDF (reference sequence). CDR3 nucleotides: TGTGCCACCAGCAGAGATCCACCTCCGGGAGGGACGGGCGAGCAGTTCTTC. Encoded protein: CATSRDPPPGGTGEQFF.

The gene calls are TRBV5-1 and TRBJ2-7; D call uncertain. Germline V gives CDR1 SGHRS, CDR2 YFSETQ. Trimming cost V 4 bases and J 2 bases, with 10 bases left between them. This CDR3 has 13 amino acids. The CDR3 DNA reads as TGCGCCAGCAGCACCGACAATACCTACGAGCAGTACTTC. It yields the protein CASSTDNTYEQYF.

This clonotype was detected a few times. V and J are TRBV19 and TRBJ2-1; D is unresolved. CDR1 and CDR2 (germline): LNHDA, SQIVND (reference sequence). CDR3 size: 12 residues. Trimming took 2 bases from V and 8 from J, leaving 7 bases between them. The CDR3 DNA sequence: TGTGCCAGTAGTATAAAGGGCCATGAGCAGTTCTTC. Translation: CASSIKGHEQFF.

Comment on this clonotype: The junction does not match germline at one end; this may be a read error. The rearrangement uses TRBV20-1 and TRBJ2-1; 14 positions match TRBD2. The CDR3 sequence is 18 residues long. Germline V gene sequence: CDR1 DFQATT, CDR2 SNEGSKA (reference sequence). In nucleotides, the CDR3 is TGCTGTGCTAGAGATATGACCGGGACTAGCGGGGGCTACAATGAGCAGTTCTTC. This encodes CCARDMTGTSGGYNEQFF.

In its sample, this clonotype was seen a few times. Written as DNA, the CDR3 is TGTGCCAGCAGTCGTGCGGCCCCCAACAATGAGCAGTTCTTC. Translated, it gives CASSRAAPNNEQFF. This chain joins TRBV6-1 and TRBJ2-1; no definite D call. Germline values: CDR1 MNHNS, CDR2 SASEGT. This CDR3 has 14 amino acids. Trimming removed 5 bases from V and 5 bases from J, with 13 bases in between.

This clonotype was picked up a small number of times. The V and J genes are TRBV18 and TRBJ2-1, with TRBD2 matching over 10 bases. Losses at the gene ends were 5 bases for V and 8 bases for J; bases not matched to a gene: 9. The CDR3 covers 15 residues. Per the germline V gene, CDR1 is KGHSH and CDR2 is LQKENI. CDR3 coding DNA: TGTGCCAGCTCAGTCCAGCGGGGGGGCCGTGATGAGCAGTTCTTC. Translation gives CASSVQRGGRDEQFF.

In this sample, this clonotype turned up a few times. The V and J genes are TRBV6-1 and TRBJ1-2; the D is unclear. Per the germline V gene, CDR1 is MNHNS and CDR2 is SASEGT. The CDR3 has 14 amino acids. Trimming took off 6 bases at V and 4 bases at J, with 15 bases between the two ends. The DNA of the CDR3 is TGTGCCAGCAGCCCCGAGACCATCGGCTATGGCTACACCTTC. Translating gives CASSPETIGYGYTF.

J is TRBJ1-1 and V is TRBV20-1; the D gene is possibly TRBD1 (6 bases). This CDR3 is 14 amino acids long. CDR1 and CDR2 (germline): DFQATT, SNEGSKA (reference sequence). V shed 2 bases and J shed 7 bases, with 17 bases lying between them. This CDR3 is CSARLTARGGEAFF. CDR3 in DNA: TGCAGTGCTAGACTGACGGCTCGAGGGGGTGAAGCTTTCTTT.

The V call is TRBV6-5, the J call TRBJ2-7; D is unresolved. The CDR3 totals 17 residues. The V end lost 2 bases, the J end lost 3 bases, and 20 bases lay between the germline ends. Germline V gene sequence: CDR1 MNHEY, CDR2 SVGAGI. As DNA, the CDR3 is TGTGCCAGCAGTTACCTTACCGGGCCCCGGTCTTTCTACGAGCAGTACTTC. Its protein is CASSYLTGPRSFYEQYF.

This clonotype was recorded many times. The gene calls are TRBV7-9 and TRBJ2-7; D is undetermined. Germline loops: CDR1 SEHNR, CDR2 FQNEAQ (reference sequence). This CDR3 has 13 amino acids. Trimming took 2 bases from V and 1 from J, leaving 6 bases between them. In DNA form, the CDR3 reads TGTGCCAGCAGCTTACCCGGGTCCTACGAGCAGTACTTC. Translated, it gives CASSLPGSYEQYF.

This clonotype was counted only a few times. V and J are TRBV4-2 and TRBJ2-2; 14 bases line up with TRBD2. The CDR3 length is 19 residues. In germline, CDR1 is LGHNA, CDR2 YNFKEQ. V lost 6 bases to trimming and J lost 0 bases; unmatched junction nucleotides: 9. The DNA for the CDR3 is TGTGCCAGCAGTATAAGACTAGCGGGGGGGAAAACGAACACCGGGGAGCTGTTTTTT. It specifies CASSIRLAGGKTNTGELFF.

This clonotype was observed a handful of times. The J gene is TRBJ2-3, the V gene TRBV20-1; 9 bases map to TRBD2. The ends lost 3 bases at V and 1 base at J; junction bases unmatched: 5. The CDR3 extends over 15 amino acids. Germline V lookup: CDR1 DFQATT, CDR2 SNEGSKA (reference sequence). CDR3 protein: CSASPGLAGTDTQYF. The CDR3 DNA sequence: TGCAGTGCTAGCCCGGGACTAGCAGGCACAGATACGCAGTATTTT.

The CDR3 protein is CASSLGEGGYTGELFF. CDR3 bases: TGTGCCAGCAGCTTAGGCGAGGGGGGGTACACCGGGGAGCTGTTTTTT. The rearrangement links TRBV7-8 to TRBJ2-2; D possibly corresponds to TRBD2 (7 bases). This CDR3 has 16 residues. V dropped 1 base and J dropped 3 bases, with 12 bases sitting between them. CDR1 is SGHVS, CDR2 FQNEAQ, per germline.